This TCR beta chain emerged from a study of blood T cell repertoires in COVID-19. On the study more broadly: PBMCs, B-cell-depleted T cells, or T cells provided the cDNA or gDNA that made up the material.

Germline V gene lookup returns CDR1 MDHEN and CDR2 SYDVKM. V lost 6 bases to trimming and J lost 4 bases; unmatched junction nucleotides: 13. The CDR3 contains 16 residues. TCRdb keeps only in-frame clones here, not all; method: immunoSEQ multiplex PCR. The sample holds about 240,000 clones, 82% seen once. Sequencing used peripheral blood. The sequence was collected from a woman aged 80 or over with COVID-19, enrolled during active disease. J is TRBJ2-5 and V is TRBV28, with TRBD2 matching 8 bases. CDR3 DNA: TGTGCCAGCAGATCCCCGGGAGGGCGCGACACAGAGACCCAGTACTTC. As protein: CASRSPGGRDTETQYF.